These 3 T cell receptor beta chains came from one sample sequenced in a study of cytomegalovirus exposure and HLA in healthy donors. PCR primers comprised 60 Vbeta and 13 Jbeta primers. The protocol was immunoSEQ multiplex PCR, while the TCRdb copy is restricted to in-frame clones and leaves out a portion. In the table there are under 150,000 clones, roughly 69% of which are singletons. Sequencing was performed on PBMCs. These receptors were collected from a middle-aged woman in good health and CMV-seropositive.

This clone was seen only once. This sequence joins TRBV7-2 and TRBJ2-7, with unresolved D. The V gene lost 1 base and the J gene lost 3 bases, with 7 bases spanning the gap. The CDR3 is 13 residues long. Germline lookup yields CDR1 SGHTA and CDR2 FQGNSA. In DNA form, the CDR3 reads TGTGCCAGCAGCTTAGGTGGCGGCTACGAGCAGTACTTC. It encodes CASSLGGGYEQYF.

V usage is TRBV18 and J usage is TRBJ2-1; TRBD2 agrees at 11 bases. Per the germline V gene, CDR1 is KGHSH and CDR2 is LQKENI. The CDR3 consists of 15 residues. V shed 1 base and J 7 bases; nucleotides not matched to a gene: 3. The CDR3 protein is CASSPLAGGVNEQFF. In DNA form, the CDR3 reads TGTGCCAGCTCACCACTAGCGGGAGGGGTAAATGAGCAGTTCTTC.

This chain links TRBV4-2 with TRBJ2-2; D is unclear. This CDR3 region has 16 residues. Looked up from germline, CDR1 is LGHNA and CDR2 is YNFKEQ. The V end was cut by 4 bases, the J end by 4 bases, with 16 bases between. CDR3 amino acids: CASSPSAPVSTGELFF. CDR3 sequence (DNA): TGTGCCAGCAGCCCTTCCGCCCCCGTTAGCACCGGGGAGCTGTTTTTT.